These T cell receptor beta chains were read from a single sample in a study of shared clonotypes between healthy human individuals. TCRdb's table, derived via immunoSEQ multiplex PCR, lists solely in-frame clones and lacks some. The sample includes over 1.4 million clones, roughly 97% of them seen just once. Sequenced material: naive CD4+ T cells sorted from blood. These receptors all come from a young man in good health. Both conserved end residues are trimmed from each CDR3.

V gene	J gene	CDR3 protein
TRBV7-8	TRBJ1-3	ASSFGTGNTIY
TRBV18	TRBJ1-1	ASSPGPAAMNTEAF
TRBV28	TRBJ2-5	ASSSIRGQETQY
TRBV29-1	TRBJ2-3	SVESQGERVRQY
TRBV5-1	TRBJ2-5	ATGTGAGETQY
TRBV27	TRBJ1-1	ASSRTVNTEAF
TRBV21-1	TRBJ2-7	ASSILTGQYEQY
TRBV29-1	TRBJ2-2	SVMLNGELF
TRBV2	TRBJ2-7	ASSEQGKSYEQY
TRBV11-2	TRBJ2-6	ASSLVRGARSGANVLT
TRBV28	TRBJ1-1	ASRNGVPPEAF
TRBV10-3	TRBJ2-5	AISGGTGGETQY
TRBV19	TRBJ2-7	ASSIAPTYEQY
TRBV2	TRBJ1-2	ASSESGSNYGYT
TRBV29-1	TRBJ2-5	SVVEGGGETQY
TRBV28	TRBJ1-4	ASSPFRLNREEKLF
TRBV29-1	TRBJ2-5	SVEPIQETQY
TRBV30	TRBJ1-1	AWSVGQYTEAF
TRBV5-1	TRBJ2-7	ASSSGLAGGPVHYEQY
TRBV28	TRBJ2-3	ASSLFLGGGTDTQY
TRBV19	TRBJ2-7	ASIGRAGRSFYEQY
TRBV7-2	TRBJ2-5	ASSSSSGTAQETQY
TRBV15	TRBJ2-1	ATSRWPRNEQF
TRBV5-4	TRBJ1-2	ASSFPDQGNYGYT
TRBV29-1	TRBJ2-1	SADPGGRAGTEQF
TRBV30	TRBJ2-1	AWSVTLAGPHNEQF
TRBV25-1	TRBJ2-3	ASSAPPTRKVLDTQY
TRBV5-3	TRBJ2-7	ARSTGLGGYEQY
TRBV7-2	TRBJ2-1	ASSLGPSIEQF
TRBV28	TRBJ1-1	ASSPRVAEAF
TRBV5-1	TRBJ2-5	ASSLDGTGKETQY
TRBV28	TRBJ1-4	ASSLAEPKLF
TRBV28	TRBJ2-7	ASSPGGYYEQY
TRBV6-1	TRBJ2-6	ASRGAGGSKGSGANVLT
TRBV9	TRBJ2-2	ASSARGDENTGELF
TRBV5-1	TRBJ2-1	ASSPNLGQGGPYEQF
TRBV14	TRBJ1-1	ASSQTTGTMNTEAF
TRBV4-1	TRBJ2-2	ASSQASGTNTGELF
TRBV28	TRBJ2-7	ASSPSPYEQY
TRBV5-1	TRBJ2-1	ASSLGGSLVYNEQF
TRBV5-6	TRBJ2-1	ASRKFTAGEAVYNEQF
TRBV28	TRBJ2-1	ATGPQSSYNEQF
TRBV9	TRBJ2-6	ASSPETNVLT
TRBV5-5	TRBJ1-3	ASSLQGSGNTIY
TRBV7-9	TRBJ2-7	ASSFRGRTSGEQY
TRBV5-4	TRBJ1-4	ASSPGTNEKLF
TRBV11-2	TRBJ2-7	ASSPYAGTPYYEQY
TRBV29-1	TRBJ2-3	SVGGTHSGNPDTQY
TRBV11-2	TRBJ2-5	ASGGGRTETQY
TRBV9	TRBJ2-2	ASSPNRGDTGELF